These T cell receptor beta chains were read from a single sample in a study of vaccination effects on CD4 cells after COVID-19. These receptors' targets are unknown. Using immunoSEQ multiplex PCR, the repertoire was profiled, and TCRdb retains in-frame clones only, with some absent. This sample has some 20,000 clones, with approximately 70% found just once. The source material was CD4+ T cells from PBMCs cultured with HCoV-NL63 spike peptides, sampled before COVID-19 vaccination. These receptors were taken from a human donor who received a COVID-19 vaccine. Each CDR3 is given with its conserved first and last residue. Each record gives: D gene, CDR3 length, clone size, J gene, V gene, CDR3 DNA, CDR3 protein. D genes are given only for firm matches. A clone size is listed for some rows: how often the clone was seen (once, few, many), or a class if it is expanded.

>TRBD2|16|NA|TRBJ2-3|TRBV11-2
TGTGCCAGCAGCTTCTTAGCGGGGACTAGCACAGATACGCAGTATTTT
CASSFLAGTSTDTQYF
>NA|11|NA|TRBJ2-1|TRBV19
TGTGCCACTTGGCGGGATGGGGGGCAGTTCTTC
CATWRDGGQFF
>TRBD1|14|NA|TRBJ2-7|TRBV11-1
TGTGCCAGCAGCTTAGCCGGACAGGTTTCCGAGCAGTACTTC
CASSLAGQVSEQYF
>TRBD1|16|NA|TRBJ2-5|TRBV5-6
TGTGCCAGCAGCCGGGGGGACAGGGGTATCCAAGAGACCCAGTACTTC
CASSRGDRGIQETQYF
>NA|14|NA|TRBJ2-5|TRBV5-4
TGTGCCAGCAGCCCAATAATTAGCGAAGAGACCCAGTACTTC
CASSPIISEETQYF
>NA|14|NA|TRBJ1-1|TRBV11-3
TGTGCCAGCAGCCGTAACTTCAAGAACACTGAAGCTTTCTTT
CASSRNFKNTEAFF
>NA|14|few|TRBJ1-4|TRBV18
TGTGCCAGCTCACCACAGGGGGGACGTGAAAAACTGTTTTTT
CASSPQGGREKLFF
>NA|14|NA|TRBJ2-7|TRBV18
TGTGCCAGCTCAGCATCCAGGGGAAGCTACGAGCAGTACTTC
CASSASRGSYEQYF
>TRBD2|16|NA|TRBJ2-2|TRBV28
TGTGCCAGCAGTTTATTCTGGCGGGAGAGGGTCGGGGAGCTGTTTTTT
CASSLFWRERVGELFF
>NA|13|once|TRBJ2-7|TRBV5-1
TGCGCCAGCAGCTCCGGAGGGCCCTACGAGCAGTACTTC
CASSSGGPYEQYF
>NA|17|NA|TRBJ2-2|TRBV18
TGTGCCAGCTCACCAAACAGTCCGAGGGGGAACACCGGGGAGCTGTTTTTT
CASSPNSPRGNTGELFF
>NA|14|NA|TRBJ2-5|TRBV6-5
TGTGCCAGCAGTTACTCGGCAGATCAAGAGACCCAGTACTTC
CASSYSADQETQYF
>NA|15|NA|TRBJ2-7|TRBV5-5
TGTGCCAGCAGCTTGGAGGCCAGGGCTTACTACGAGCAGTACTTC
CASSLEARAYYEQYF
>TRBD1|15|NA|TRBJ1-4|TRBV6-5
TGTGCCAGCAGTCCCGACAGGGTTGCTAATGAAAAACTGTTTTTT
CASSPDRVANEKLFF
>NA|15|NA|TRBJ1-1|TRBV5-1
TGCGCCAGCAGCTTGGCCGGGGTAGTAAGGACTGAAGCTTTCTTT
CASSLAGVVRTEAFF
>TRBD1|15|NA|TRBJ1-5|TRBV6-5
TGTGCCAGCAGTTACGGGACAGGGAGCAATCAGCCCCAGCATTTT
CASSYGTGSNQPQHF
>NA|15|NA|TRBJ2-2|TRBV6-5
TGTGCCAGCAGTTACTCCCGTGGGGTCTCCGGGGAGCTGTTTTTT
CASSYSRGVSGELFF
>NA|14|few|TRBJ1-2|TRBV5-4
TGTGCCAGCAGCTTGGAACAGGTCGACTATGGCTACACCTTC
CASSLEQVDYGYTF
>NA|14|NA|TRBJ1-5|TRBV19
TGTGCCAGTAGTATAAAGGGCAGCAATCAGCCCCAGCATTTT
CASSIKGSNQPQHF
>NA|17|NA|TRBJ2-4|TRBV7-9
TGTGCCAGCAGCCCCGGGATTGGGGGATTTCCCAAAAACATTCAGTACTTC
CASSPGIGGFPKNIQYF
>NA|13|NA|TRBJ1-6|TRBV15
TGTGCCACCGCCGGAAGGAATGATTCACCCCTCCACTTT
CATAGRNDSPLHF
>NA|12|NA|TRBJ2-2|TRBV10-1
TGCGCCAGCAATGAAAACACCGGGGAGCTGTTTTTT
CASNENTGELFF
>TRBD1|14|NA|TRBJ1-1|TRBV2
TGTGCCACCGGACAGGAAGTTATGAACACTGAAGCTTTCTTT
CATGQEVMNTEAFF
>TRBD1|17|few|TRBJ1-5|TRBV19
TGTGCCAGTAGTATCCCCCCCGACGACAGGGGCCATCAGCCCCAGCATTTT
CASSIPPDDRGHQPQHF
>NA|16|NA|TRBJ2-5|TRBV6-6
TGTGCCAGCAGACTAGATTTAACAGGGCTAAAAGAGACCCAGTACTTC
CASRLDLTGLKETQYF
>NA|13|few|TRBJ1-1|TRBV27
TGTGCCAGCTCCGGGGGAATGAACACTGAAGCTTTCTTT
CASSGGMNTEAFF
>TRBD1|14|NA|TRBJ1-2|TRBV24-1
TGTGCCACCAGTGAGACAGGGGCAACCTATGGCTACACCTTC
CATSETGATYGYTF
>TRBD1|16|NA|TRBJ2-7|TRBV18
TGTGCCAGCTCACCATACCTCGGGACAGCCTCCTACGAGCAGTACTTC
CASSPYLGTASYEQYF
>TRBD1|14|NA|TRBJ1-4|TRBV6-5
TGTGCCAGCAGGCCCGGGACAGGCTATGAAAAACTGTTTTTT
CASRPGTGYEKLFF
>NA|15|NA|TRBJ2-1|TRBV12-5
TGTGCTAGTGGTTTGCCCACAGGGTTCCTCAATGAGCAGTTCTTC
CASGLPTGFLNEQFF
>NA|12|NA|TRBJ2-1|TRBV5-1
TGCGCCAGCAGCGATTCCGGCAATGAGCAGTTCTTC
CASSDSGNEQFF
>NA|13|NA|TRBJ1-6|TRBV27
TGTGCCAGCAGTTCAGCTCTGCCATCACCCCTCCACTTT
CASSSALPSPLHF
>NA|14|NA|TRBJ2-3|TRBV6-4
TGTGCCAGCAGTGAACGGGGTAGCACAGATACGCAGTATTTT
CASSERGSTDTQYF
>NA|15|NA|TRBJ1-6|TRBV5-6
TGTGCCAGCCGAACGTGGAGCTCCTATAATTCACCCCTCCACTTT
CASRTWSSYNSPLHF
>TRBD2|20|NA|TRBJ2-4|TRBV9
TGTGCCAGCAGCGTACGACCATCTAGCGGGAGGGCCTGGGGTGGAAACATTCAGTACTTC
CASSVRPSSGRAWGGNIQYF
>TRBD1|15|NA|TRBJ1-2|TRBV7-9
TGTGCCAGCAGTTTGACAGGGGGCTCTCGTAGCGGCTACACCTTC
CASSLTGGSRSGYTF
>TRBD1|15|NA|TRBJ2-7|TRBV11-1
TGTGCCAGCAGCTTCCGGGACAGGAGCTCCTACGAGCAGTACTTC
CASSFRDRSSYEQYF
>NA|14|NA|TRBJ2-1|TRBV19
TGTGCCAGTACTCCGGACCCGACGTACAATGAGCAGTTCTTC
CASTPDPTYNEQFF
>TRBD2|15|once|TRBJ2-3|TRBV3-1/TRBV3-2
TGTGCCAGCAGCAGTAGCGGGGGTAGCACAGATACGCAGTATTTT
CASSSSGGSTDTQYF
>NA|14|NA|TRBJ2-7|TRBV5-6
TGTGCCAGCAGCTTGGGCCTGGGGGCCTACGAGCAGTACTTC
CASSLGLGAYEQYF
>TRBD2|14|medium-sized|TRBJ2-5|TRBV7-9
TGTGCCAGCACGGAGAGCGGGGGGGCGGAGACCCAGTACTTC
CASTESGGAETQYF
>TRBD1|14|NA|TRBJ1-5|TRBV29-1
TGCAGCGTTATCGGGACAGACCTCAATCAGCCCCAGCATTTT
CSVIGTDLNQPQHF
>NA|16|NA|TRBJ2-2|TRBV20-1
TGCAGTGCTAGTCAAGGGACGGGCGGGTACACCGGGGAGCTGTTTTTT
CSASQGTGGYTGELFF
>NA|15|NA|TRBJ2-7|TRBV5-1
TGCGCCAGCAGCTTTAACGCTATCAGCTCCTACGAGCAGTACTTC
CASSFNAISSYEQYF
>NA|14|NA|TRBJ1-5|TRBV20-1
TGCAGTGCTAGTCCACCAGGGAGGACCCAGCCCCAGCATTTT
CSASPPGRTQPQHF
>NA|15|NA|TRBJ1-1|TRBV6-5
TGTGCCAGCAGTAACCAGGCAACTATGAACACTGAAGCTTTCTTT
CASSNQATMNTEAFF
>TRBD2|14|NA|TRBJ2-7|TRBV19
TGTGCCAGTAGAGATAGGGCGGGAGGCTACGAGCAGTACTTC
CASRDRAGGYEQYF
>NA|15|NA|TRBJ1-6|TRBV6-6
TGTGCCAGCAGTTACTCGGAGGGGGGGAATTCACCCCTCCACTTT
CASSYSEGGNSPLHF
>NA|16|NA|TRBJ1-6|TRBV30
TGTGCCTGGAGTGTACATCTCGTCGGGGGGAACTCACCCCTCCACTTT
CAWSVHLVGGNSPLHF
>NA|14|NA|TRBJ1-5|TRBV19
TGTGCCAGTAGTCTTCCGCAGGCAAGACAGCCCCAGCATTTT
CASSLPQARQPQHF